A single sample is the source of the 27 T cell receptor beta chains below, sequenced in a study of blood T cell repertoires in COVID-19. TCRdb's copy holds only in-frame clones and misses some; the assay was immunoSEQ multiplex PCR. The sample lists roughly 97,000 clones; roughly nine tenths were seen once. Sequenced input: peripheral blood. Receptor source: a human donor in a cohort sampled during active COVID-19.

This clone came up once. The rearrangement joins TRBV9 to TRBJ1-2; 7 nucleotides line up with TRBD1. V lost 7 bases to trimming and J lost 4 bases; unmatched junction nucleotides: 4. CDR3 size: 12 residues. Per germline, CDR1 SGDLS and CDR2 YYNGEE. The CDR3 nucleotides are TGTGCCAGCTTCGGGACAGCCTATGGCTACACCTTC. It translates to CASFGTAYGYTF.

This chain links TRBV6-5 with TRBJ2-5, with D unresolved. Germline assignment: CDR1 MNHEY and CDR2 SVGAGI. The germline V and J ends were trimmed by 7 bases and 1 base, with 13 bases remaining between them. CDR3 length equals 14 residues. Written as DNA, the CDR3 is TGTGCCAGCACCCCCACGCCGGGCCAAGAGACCCAGTACTTC. It translates to CASTPTPGQETQYF.

The chain uses TRBV30 and TRBJ2-5, with no clear D. Germline V lookup: CDR1 GTSNPN, CDR2 SVGIG (reference sequence). The V end was cut by 0 bases, the J end by 4 bases, with 9 bases between. The CDR3 covers 13 residues. The CDR3 is CAWSVSPSETQYF. The CDR3 nucleotides read TGTGCCTGGAGTGTAAGCCCGTCAGAGACCCAGTACTTC.

The genes are TRBV5-6 and TRBJ1-5; D uncertain. Germline-derived CDR1 and CDR2 are SGHDT and YYEEEE. The CDR3 runs 13 residues. V was shortened by 2 bases and J by 2 bases, with 5 bases between the two germline ends. The CDR3 sequence is CASSFFGNQPQHF. For the CDR3, the DNA is TGTGCCAGCAGCTTCTTTGGCAATCAGCCCCAGCATTTT.

V usage is TRBV3-1 (or the pseudogene TRBV3-2) and J usage is TRBJ2-3, with D hard to call. The germline CDR1 and CDR2 sequences are LGHDT and YNNKEL (reference sequence). V lost 0 bases to trimming and J lost 10 bases, with 23 bases between them. The CDR3 is made up of 17 amino acids. The CDR3: CASSQDYYLSSYFAQYF. The CDR3 DNA is TGTGCCAGCAGCCAAGATTATTATTTGTCTAGTTATTTTGCGCAGTATTTT.

This clone was seen just once. The chain uses TRBV7-2 and TRBJ2-3, with 7 bases fitting TRBD2. The CDR3 contains 14 residues. V shed 5 bases and J 2 bases; nucleotides not matched to a gene: 4. From germline, CDR1 is SGHTA and CDR2 FQGNSA. CDR3 sequence: CASSHSGYTDTQYF. The DNA of the CDR3 is TGTGCCAGCAGCCATAGCGGGTACACAGATACGCAGTATTTT.

In its sample, this clone was seen a few times. The rearrangement links TRBV29-1 to TRBJ1-1, with D possibly TRBD1 on 5 matching bases. The CDR3 contains 11 residues. V was cut by 6 bases and J by 5 bases, with 10 bases left in between. Germline CDR1 SQVTM, CDR2 ANQGSEA. CDR3 amino acids: CSVSGGTEAFF. The DNA of the CDR3 is TGCAGCGTCAGCGGGGGGACTGAAGCTTTCTTT.

The rearrangement joins TRBV7-9 to TRBJ1-5; D perhaps matches TRBD1 (6 bases). The CDR3 is made up of 14 amino acids. Germline CDR1 reads SEHNR; CDR2 reads FQNEAQ (reference sequence). With 5 bases removed from V and 0 bases from J, the gap between germline ends came to 8 bases. CDR3 sequence reads: CASSHRDSNQPQHF. As DNA, the CDR3 is TGTGCCAGCAGCCACAGGGATAGCAATCAGCCCCAGCATTTT.

This clone was found once. A read error may produce the germline difference seen at one junction end. This chain connects TRBV28 to TRBJ2-1; tentative D call: TRBD2 (6 bases). Germline CDR1 MDHEN, CDR2 SYDVKM. The CDR3 is 15 amino acids. CDR3: CASSLQSPPAGLKIF. The CDR3 DNA reads as TGTGCCAGCAGTTTACAGTCCCCCCCGGCGGGACTTAAGATCTTC. The full variable domain, rest sourced from reference TRBV28 and TRBJ2-1, is DVKVTQSSRYLVKRTGEKVFLECVQDMDHENMFWYRQDPGLGLRLIYFSYDVKMKEKGDIPEGYSVSREKKERFSLILESASTNQTSMYLCASSLQSPPAGLKIFGPGTRLTVL.

The chain couples TRBV24-1 to TRBJ2-1; the D gene is possibly TRBD2 (5 bases). Trimming shortened V by 1 base and J by 10 bases, and 13 bases separated the two germline ends. The CDR3 length is 14 residues. Germline V CDR1 and CDR2: KGHDR, SFDVKD. CDR3 DNA sequence: TGTGCCACCAGTGATTTACCCCCCCCGGGGGAGCAGTTCTTC. It is translated as CATSDLPPPGEQFF.

The V and J genes are TRBV13 and TRBJ2-7; TRBD1 matches at 11 bases. This CDR3 spans 15 amino acids. V dropped 5 bases and J dropped 4; count of bases not matched to a gene: 7. Per germline, CDR1 PRHDT and CDR2 FYEKMQ (reference sequence). CDR3 amino acids: CASSPGTGGDYEQYF. CDR3 nucleotides: TGTGCCAGCAGCCCCGGGACAGGGGGGGATTACGAGCAGTACTTC.

This rearrangement joins TRBV10-3 to TRBJ2-4, with 9 nucleotides matching TRBD2. V lost 3 bases and J lost 6; bases outside the gene matches: 12. CDR3 length: 17 residues. Germline V gives CDR1 ENHRY, CDR2 SYGVKD. The CDR3: CAISESVRGGRGNIQYF. In DNA, the CDR3 is TGTGCCATCAGTGAATCGGTGCGGGGGGGCCGAGGAAACATTCAGTACTTC.

This chain connects TRBV4-3 to TRBJ2-1; possible D gene TRBD1, 6 bases. Per germline, CDR1 LGHNA and CDR2 YSLEER. The CDR3 has 16 residues. V was pared by 1 base and J by 7 bases, with 17 bases between. The CDR3 coding sequence is TGCGCCAGCAGCCAAGGAGGGGCCAGGGGTAGGAATGAGCAGTTCTTC. Protein product: CASSQGGARGRNEQFF.

The chain combines TRBV9 with TRBJ1-1, with D possibly being TRBD1 (6 bases). CDR1 is SGDLS and CDR2 is YYNGEE in the germline V gene. The CDR3 is made up of 15 amino acids. The ends were cut back, 2 bases at V and 0 bases at J, with 11 bases in the middle. CDR3 region: CASSVTTGVNTEAFF. The CDR3 nucleotides are TGTGCCAGCAGCGTCACGACAGGAGTGAACACTGAAGCTTTCTTT.

A single count supports this clone. The CDR3 coding sequence is TGTGCCAGCAGCCGGGGGCCCTCTTACGAGCAGTACTTC. This gives the protein CASSRGPSYEQYF. The chain employs TRBV14 and TRBJ2-7; TRBD1 is a possible D gene (6 bases). Germline V gives CDR1 SGHDN, CDR2 FVKESK. This CDR3 has 13 amino acids. The germline V and J ends were trimmed by 4 bases and 4 bases, with 11 bases remaining between them. Together with reference TRBV14 and TRBJ2-7, the CDR3 gives the full variable domain: EAGVTQFPSHSVIEKGQTVTLRCDPISGHDNLYWYRRVMGKEIKFLLHFVKESKQDESGMPNNRFLAERTGGTYSTLKVQPAELEDSGVYFCASSRGPSYEQYFGPGTRLTVT.

This sequence joins TRBV10-3 and TRBJ1-1, with TRBD1 matching 8 bases. Germline V lookup: CDR1 ENHRY, CDR2 SYGVKD. V was pared by 9 bases and J by 0 bases, with 3 bases of the junction left unmatched. The CDR3 has 13 amino acids. DNA of the CDR3: TGTGCCATGGGGACAGGAGTGAACACTGAAGCTTTCTTT. Residues: CAMGTGVNTEAFF.

This chain uses TRBV5-4 with TRBJ1-1; 8 nucleotides line up with TRBD1. With V trimmed by 4 bases and J by 0 bases, 5 bases remained unmatched. This CDR3 is 15 amino acids long. Germline V gives CDR1 SGHNT, CDR2 YYREEE (reference sequence). The DNA for the CDR3 is TGTGCCAGCAGCCCCGGGGGACAGGTGAACACTGAAGCTTTCTTT. Translated: CASSPGGQVNTEAFF.

The chain joins TRBV28 to TRBJ2-3; 9 bases are shared with TRBD2. The CDR3 covers 18 residues. Germline V CDR1 and CDR2: MDHEN, SYDVKM. Trimming took 4 bases from V and 0 from J; bases not matched to a gene: 11. The CDR3 DNA reads TGTGCCAGCAGTTACCCCAGGGGAGCGGGAGGTAGCACAGATACGCAGTATTTT. Amino acid sequence: CASSYPRGAGGSTDTQYF. Filled out from reference TRBV28 and TRBJ2-3, the complete variable domain reads DVKVTQSSRYLVKRTGEKVFLECVQDMDHENMFWYRQDPGLGLRLIYFSYDVKMKEKGDIPEGYSVSREKKERFSLILESASTNQTSMYLCASSYPRGAGGSTDTQYFGPGTRLTVL.

A few counts support this clone. V usage is TRBV4-2 and J usage is TRBJ2-5; 8 positions agree with TRBD2. In germline, CDR1 is LGHNA, CDR2 YNFKEQ. The junction had 5 bases not matched to a gene; V was cut back by 0 bases and J by 5 bases. The CDR3 has 15 residues. CDR3 nucleotide sequence: TGTGCCAGCAGCCAAGACGGGGGGGCCGGTGAGACCCAGTACTTC. It yields the protein CASSQDGGAGETQYF.

This clone was observed once. The chain employs TRBV9 and TRBJ2-1, with 9 bases lining up with TRBD1. CDR3 size: 13 residues. Trimming at V came to 2 bases and at J to 9 bases, leaving 3 bases not matched to a gene. Germline V gene data show CDR1 as SGDLS and CDR2 as YYNGEE. The chain's CDR3 is CASSVTGGVEQFF. For the CDR3, the DNA is TGTGCCAGCAGCGTCACAGGGGGCGTTGAGCAGTTCTTC.

This chain joins TRBV6-6 and TRBJ2-3; 8 bases are a match to TRBD1. V shed 4 bases, J shed 3 bases, and the junction held 3 bases outside the gene matches. CDR1 and CDR2 (germline): MNHNY, SVGAGI (reference sequence). The CDR3 consists of 14 residues. The CDR3 sequence is CASSSRTGTDTQYF. The CDR3 DNA sequence: TGTGCCAGCAGTTCGCGGACAGGGACAGATACGCAGTATTTT.

The V and J genes are TRBV6-5 and TRBJ1-1, with D hard to call. V was cut by 7 bases and J by 0 bases, with 9 bases left in between. Germline CDR1 reads MNHEY; CDR2 reads SVGAGI. This CDR3 has 13 residues. CDR3 protein: CASKTLMNTEAFF. CDR3 sequence (DNA): TGTGCCAGCAAGACACTCATGAACACTGAAGCTTTCTTT.

The rearrangement links TRBV6-5 to TRBJ2-7, with 7 bases lining up with TRBD2. From germline, CDR1 is MNHEY and CDR2 SVGAGI. Trimming took 8 bases from V and 4 from J; bases not matched to a gene: 14. CDR3 length: 15 amino acids. The CDR3 spells CASPPKRGRRYEQYF. The CDR3 region has the DNA TGTGCCAGCCCTCCGAAGCGGGGACGTAGGTACGAGCAGTACTTC.

The chain carries TRBV6-5 and TRBJ1-4; 10 positions match TRBD1. V trimming: 0 bases; J trimming: 10 bases; junction bases outside the gene matches: 5. The CDR3 spans 15 residues. Germline loops: CDR1 MNHEY, CDR2 SVGAGI. This chain's CDR3 is CASSYSWTGGRKLFF. In DNA, the CDR3 is TGTGCCAGCAGTTACTCCTGGACAGGGGGGAGAAAACTGTTTTTT.

In its sample, this clone was seen once. The rearrangement uses TRBV7-9 and TRBJ1-1; no firm D call. This CDR3 has 15 residues. From germline, CDR1 is SEHNR and CDR2 FQNEAQ (reference sequence). Trimming left V 2 bases short and J 0 bases short, with 10 bases between. CDR3 DNA sequence: TGTGCCAGCAGCTTAAACGGGGTTATGAACACTGAAGCTTTCTTT. It is translated as CASSLNGVMNTEAFF.

The CDR3 sequence: CASTSGFISYEQYF. Here the CDR3 DNA reads TGTGCCAGCACTAGCGGGTTCATCTCCTACGAGCAGTACTTC. This chain joins TRBV12-1 and TRBJ2-7; the DNA was not used to check the table's D call, TRBD2. TRBV12-1 is flagged as a pseudogene. The CDR3 sequence is 14 residues long.

V and J are TRBV19 and TRBJ1-1; 7 nucleotides agree with TRBD1. Unmatched junction bases numbered 6, after V lost 7 bases and J lost 7 bases. The CDR3 spans 12 residues. Germline V gene lookup returns CDR1 LNHDA and CDR2 SQIVND (reference sequence). CDR3 sequence reads: CASTRTGREAFF. Here the CDR3 DNA reads TGTGCCAGTACTAGGACAGGCCGTGAAGCTTTCTTT.